The 14 T cell receptor beta chains given below trace back to one sample, sequenced in a study of response to subunit inactivated influenza vaccine. TCRdb called the RT-PCR reads again in MiXCR, with one record for every CDR3 protein. Of roughly 700,000 distinct CDR3 sequences listed, about 15% are singletons. The sample was PBMCs from blood, taken 12 days after vaccination. The receptors come from a man aged 50-60 years who received an inactivated influenza vaccine.

V is TRBV10-3 and J is TRBJ1-1; D possibly corresponds to TRBD1 (5 bases). V lost 3 bases and J lost 11, with 13 bases in between. The CDR3 contains 12 residues. From germline, CDR1 is ENHRY and CDR2 SYGVKD. The CDR3 is CAISELGTGAFF. CDR3 sequence (DNA): TGTGCCATCAGTGAATTGGGGACTGGGGCTTTCTTT.

This clonotype was detected only a few times. The chain recombines TRBV3-1 with TRBJ2-1, with 7 positions matching TRBD2. The germline gives CDR1 LGHDT, CDR2 YNNKEL (reference sequence). The CDR3 contains 15 residues. Trimming at V came to 5 bases and at J to 7 bases, leaving 11 bases not matched to a gene. CDR3 protein: CASSGREAYVNEQFF. The CDR3 DNA follows: TGTGCCAGCAGCGGACGGGAGGCTTATGTAAATGAGCAGTTCTTC.

This clonotype has only a few counts. The rearrangement joins TRBV27 to TRBJ2-7; weak D call: TRBD1 (5 bases). This CDR3 has 14 amino acids. Germline V gives CDR1 MNHEY, CDR2 SMNVEV (reference sequence). Trimming left V 3 bases short and J 2 bases short, with 11 bases between. The DNA for the CDR3 is TGTGCCAGCAGTTTCTGGGGCCGACCCTACGAGCAGTACTTC. The encoded protein is CASSFWGRPYEQYF.

This clonotype appeared a few times. V and J are TRBV7-2 and TRBJ1-5; D is uncertain. Trimming shortened V by 5 bases and J by 5 bases, and 13 bases separated the two germline ends. The CDR3 runs to 14 residues. From germline, CDR1 is SGHTA and CDR2 FQGNSA. CDR3 amino acids: CASSDGWHHQPQHF. In DNA form, the CDR3 reads TGTGCCAGCAGCGATGGATGGCATCATCAGCCCCAGCATTTT. Drawing the rest from reference TRBV7-2 and TRBJ1-5, the complete variable domain is GAGVSQSPSNKVTEKGKDVELRCDPISGHTALYWYRQSLGQGLEFLIYFQGNSAPDKSGLPSDRFSAERTGGSVSTLTIQRTQQEDSAVYLCASSDGWHHQPQHFGDGTRLSIL.

The J gene is TRBJ2-1, the V gene TRBV6-1; TRBD1 matches at 7 bases. This CDR3 has 14 residues. The V gene end was trimmed by 10 bases and the J gene end by 3 bases; junction bases not matched to a gene: 9. Germline V gene sequence: CDR1 MNHNS, CDR2 SASEGT. The CDR3 here is CAISGTEVYNEQFF. The CDR3 DNA reads TGTGCCATCTCCGGGACAGAAGTCTACAATGAGCAGTTCTTC.

This clonotype has just a few counts. V and J are TRBV6-6 and TRBJ1-1, with a tentative D call TRBD1 (5 bases). The V gene lost 7 bases and the J gene lost 9 bases, with 18 bases spanning the gap. The germline V gene encodes CDR1 MNHNY and CDR2 SVGAGI (reference sequence). The CDR3 runs 13 residues. CDR3 sequence: CASKKAGTLQAFF. CDR3 nucleotide sequence: TGTGCCAGCAAAAAGGCAGGGACCCTTCAAGCTTTCTTT.

In this sample, this clonotype turned up a few times. Sequence at one end of the junction differs from germline and may be a read error. The chain is built from TRBV7-2 and TRBJ2-5; D remains unclear. The CDR3 consists of 14 residues. Germline CDR1 and CDR2: SGHTA and FQGNSA. The CDR3 nucleotides are TGTGCCAGCAGCTTAGCGGGAAACCAAGCGACCCAGTACTTC. This translates into CASSLAGNQATQYF.

The chain carries TRBV24-1 and TRBJ2-3; no definite D call. V lost 2 bases and J lost 5, with 4 bases in between. This CDR3 contains 12 residues. Looked up from germline, CDR1 is KGHDR and CDR2 is SFDVKD. This CDR3 is CATSDWRDTQYF. CDR3 sequence (DNA): TGTGCCACCAGTGATTGGAGAGATACGCAGTATTTT.

This chain joins TRBV12-3 or TRBV12-4 and TRBJ1-3, with unresolved D. Trimming cost V 6 bases and J 4 bases, with 10 bases left between them. CDR3 length equals 13 residues. The CDR3 is CASSEAPGNTIYF. The CDR3, as DNA: TGTGCCAGCAGCGAGGCCCCCGGAAACACCATATATTTT.

Ten or more counts support this clonotype. This sequence joins TRBV5-1 and TRBJ2-7, with D tentatively TRBD1 (5 bases). V lost 4 bases, J lost 0 bases, and 11 bases lay in between. The CDR3 has 14 residues. Germline assignment: CDR1 SGHRS and CDR2 YFSETQ. The DNA of the CDR3 is TGCGCCAGCAGCCTGACAGCTAGCTCCTACGAGCAGTACTTC. Translating gives CASSLTASSYEQYF.

This clonotype was detected many times. The chain is built from TRBV7-8 and TRBJ2-1; 7 bases map to TRBD2. The CDR3 spans 15 residues. Trimming took 5 bases from V and 2 from J; bases not matched to a gene: 6. CDR1 is SGHVS, CDR2 FQNEAQ, per germline. CDR3 coding DNA: TGTGCCAGCAGCCCACTAGCGTTTACCTACAATGAGCAGTTCTTC. It yields the protein CASSPLAFTYNEQFF.

This clonotype has only a few counts. The V call is TRBV20-1, the J call TRBJ2-5; 9 nucleotides agree with TRBD1. This CDR3 is 16 amino acids long. With 0 bases clipped from V and 2 bases from J, the junction kept 7 bases outside the gene matches. CDR1 is DFQATT, CDR2 SNEGSKA, per germline (reference sequence). The chain's CDR3 is CSARDPGTGSQETQYF. In DNA form, the CDR3 reads TGCAGTGCTAGAGATCCTGGGACAGGGAGTCAAGAGACCCAGTACTTC.

This clonotype was detected only a few times. This chain links TRBV20-1 with TRBJ2-7; 7 bases line up with TRBD2. This CDR3 is built from 13 residues. The V and J ends lost 6 bases and 6 bases, in that order; junction bases with no gene match: 11. CDR1 is DFQATT, CDR2 SNEGSKA, per germline (reference sequence). This chain's CDR3 is CSAPLAGVREQYF. The DNA of the CDR3 is TGCAGTGCGCCGTTGGCGGGAGTGCGCGAGCAGTACTTC.

This clonotype was detected only a few times. This CDR3 reads CSARELGQGFLPLHF. The CDR3 bases are TGCAGTGCTAGAGAACTGGGCCAGGGGTTTCTCCCCCTCCACTTT. This sequence joins TRBV20-1 and TRBJ1-6; a possible D gene is TRBD1 (6 bases). V was clipped by 0 bases and J by 13 bases, with 19 bases between them. Germline V gene data show CDR1 as DFQATT and CDR2 as SNEGSKA (reference sequence). CDR3 length equals 15 residues.